The entry that follows covers one TCR beta chain sequence. Germline V gene lookup returns CDR1 KGHSH and CDR2 LQKENI. The CDR3 length is 18 residues. Trimming took 1 base from V and 2 from J; bases not matched to a gene: 12. Exposed enrollees encountered a COVID-19 case at some point within 2 weeks before study entry. This entry is derived from a study of blood T cell repertoires in COVID-19. Per the original methods: It was from reference gene primer amplification that nucleated cell counts were estimated. The repertoire was sequenced with immunoSEQ multiplex PCR; TCRdb's copy has only in-frame clones and lacks some. V and J calls and clone size come straight from that table; D and trimming were deduced from the DNA. The sample consists of 150,000 or so clones, roughly 88% of them appearing once.

This receptor was identified in a man between 65 and 79 years old who had been exposed to COVID-19. The sequenced material came from PBMCs or T cells enriched from blood (not recorded which). The chain has TRBV18 and TRBJ1-1, with 8 bases lining up with TRBD1. CDR3 region: CASSPQRENRGKNTEAFF. The CDR3 DNA reads as TGTGCCAGCTCACCACAGAGGGAAAACAGGGGGAAAAACACTGAAGCTTTCTTT.